These T cell receptor beta chains were read from a single sample in a study of T cell responses to AZD1222 COVID-19 vaccine. This table comes from immunoSEQ multiplex PCR, and its TCRdb copy is limited to in-frame clones, with some not included. Here the sample spans approximately 120,000 clones, around 83% being singletons. The input for sequencing was peripheral blood, taken 28 days after the second AZD1222 dose. These receptors all stem from an adult who received the AZD1222 COVID-19 vaccine. Both conserved end residues are part of each CDR3. The order of the fields is clone size, D gene, J gene, V gene, CDR3 DNA, CDR3 protein. A D gene is named only where the DNA matches it firmly. Some rows have no size entry. The others give once, few or many, or a class for an expanded clone.

>.|.|TRBJ1-3|TRBV12-3/TRBV12-4
TGTGCCAGCAGTCAGGGCATGCGAAACACCATATATTTT
CASSQGMRNTIYF
>.|.|TRBJ2-5|TRBV11-2
TGTGCCAGCAGCTTAAGTTCGAGCCTGATACAAGAGACCCAGTACTTC
CASSLSSSLIQETQYF
>.|.|TRBJ1-2|TRBV6-1
TGTGCCAGCAGTGAATTCGTACAGGGAGATAAGGGCTACACCTTC
CASSEFVQGDKGYTF
>.|TRBD1|TRBJ2-1|TRBV18
TGTGCCAGCTCACCACCGGGACAGAGGTACAATGAGCAGTTCTTC
CASSPPGQRYNEQFF
>.|.|TRBJ2-7|TRBV28
TGTGCCAGCAGTTTACTCACCTACGAGCAGTACTTC
CASSLLTYEQYF
>.|.|TRBJ2-1|TRBV11-2
TGTGCCAGCAGCTTAGTGGCTATGTACAATGAGCAGTTCTTC
CASSLVAMYNEQFF
>.|.|TRBJ1-1|TRBV7-3
TGTGCCAGCAGCTTAACGGAGTGGCAGGGCGCTGAAGCTTTCTTT
CASSLTEWQGAEAFF
>.|.|TRBJ1-3|TRBV9
TGTGCCAGCAGCCCCGAGAGTTCTGGAAACACCATATATTTT
CASSPESSGNTIYF
>.|.|TRBJ2-7|TRBV5-1
TGCGCCAGCAGCACCGGTTTGACCGGCCAACCCTACGAGCAGTACTTC
CASSTGLTGQPYEQYF
>.|.|TRBJ1-4|TRBV27
TGTGCCAGCAGTTTCGGGACGCCCAAGGGGGCTAATGAAAAACTGTTTTTT
CASSFGTPKGANEKLFF
>.|.|TRBJ2-4|TRBV6-5
TGTGCCAGCAGTAAGGGAGAAGCCAAAAACATTCAGTACTTC
CASSKGEAKNIQYF
>.|TRBD2|TRBJ2-3|TRBV7-3
TGTGCCAGCACCCTCTCGGGACTAGCGGGGGGGCGGAGTCAAGATACGCAGTATTTT
CASTLSGLAGGRSQDTQYF
>.|TRBD1|TRBJ2-3|TRBV2
TGTGCCAGCGGAAGACGACAGGGCGGCACAGATACGCAGTATTTT
CASGRRQGGTDTQYF
>.|.|TRBJ1-1|TRBV2
TGTGCCAGCAGTGAAATATTGGACAGCCGGGGATACTTT
CASSEILDSRGYF
>.|.|TRBJ1-4|TRBV12-1
TGTGCCAGCAGCTTTGGTGTTGCTAATGAAAAACTGTTTTTT
CASSFGVANEKLFF
>.|TRBD1|TRBJ1-1|TRBV2
TGTGCCAGCAGTACCGAGGGACAGGTGCGGAGCACTGAAGCTTTCTTT
CASSTEGQVRSTEAFF
>.|TRBD1|TRBJ1-5|TRBV3-1/TRBV3-2
TGTGCCAGCAGCCAAGATGGGATGACAGGGCCAGATCAGCCCCAGCATTTT
CASSQDGMTGPDQPQHF
>.|.|TRBJ1-4|TRBV6-6
TGTGCCAGCACCCGGGACGCGGCTGAAAAACTGTTTTTT
CASTRDAAEKLFF
>.|.|TRBJ2-3|TRBV7-2
TGTGCCAGCAGCTTAATTTCCAGCACAGATACGCAGTATTTT
CASSLISSTDTQYF
>.|.|TRBJ2-1|TRBV7-6
TGTGCCAGCAGCCTAGACTCCTACTCCTACAATGAGCAGTTCTTC
CASSLDSYSYNEQFF
>.|TRBD2|TRBJ2-7|TRBV5-4
TGTGCCAGCAGCCATTCCGGGGGGTACGAGCAGTACTTC
CASSHSGGYEQYF
>.|.|TRBJ1-5|TRBV11-3
TGTGCCAGCAGCCCTACTGGCTCTAGGTGTTGGGGGAGCAATCAGCCCCAGCATTTT
CASSPTGSRCWGSNQPQHF
>.|.|TRBJ1-2|TRBV18
TGTGCCAGCTCACCCCAGCGCTCGCGCGGCTACACCTTC
CASSPQRSRGYTF
>.|.|TRBJ2-1|TRBV27
TGTGCCAGCACCCCCAGCAGTAGGTCGCGACGGTACAATGAGCAGTTCTTC
CASTPSSRSRRYNEQFF
>.|.|TRBJ2-6|TRBV7-2
TGTGCCAGCAAGGGAAACTCTGGGGCCAACGTCCTGACTTTC
CASKGNSGANVLTF
>.|.|TRBJ1-6|TRBV6-4
TGTGCCAGCAGTTTGGACTATTATAATTCACCCCTCCACTTT
CASSLDYYNSPLHF
>.|TRBD1|TRBJ2-7|TRBV7-2
TGTGCCAGCAGCAAAGACAGGGGATCCTACGAGCAGTACTTC
CASSKDRGSYEQYF
>.|.|TRBJ2-1|TRBV5-5
TGTGCCAGCAGCATCGGGGGTACCTACAATGAGCAGTTCTTC
CASSIGGTYNEQFF
>few|TRBD1|TRBJ2-2|TRBV7-9
TGTGCCAGCAGCTGGGACAGGGGAAACACCGGGGAGCTGTTTTTT
CASSWDRGNTGELFF
>.|TRBD1|TRBJ1-1|TRBV12-5
TGTGCTAGTGGCCGGCATCCTTGGACAGGGAACACTGAAGCTTTCTTT
CASGRHPWTGNTEAFF
>.|.|TRBJ1-1|TRBV6-5
TGTGCCAGCAGTTACTCTGGCAGGAACACTGAAGCTTTCTTT
CASSYSGRNTEAFF
>.|TRBD1|TRBJ1-1|TRBV5-1
TGCGCCAGCAGCCCGAGGGACAGGGGAACGGTTGAAGCTTTCTTT
CASSPRDRGTVEAFF
>few|.|TRBJ1-2|TRBV4-2
TGTGCCAGCAGCCAAGATGGGGCCGGGGGAGGCGGCTACACCTTC
CASSQDGAGGGGYTF
>.|TRBD1|TRBJ1-6|TRBV6-5
TGTGCCAGCAGTTACTCTGGGACAGGGGATTCACCCCTCCACTTT
CASSYSGTGDSPLHF
>.|.|TRBJ1-5|TRBV30
TGTGCCTGGGCGGTAGGGGGACGGCAGCCCCAGCATTTT
CAWAVGGRQPQHF
>.|.|TRBJ1-2|TRBV30
TGTGCCTGGAGTGTTAGGGGAGGCTATGGCTACACCTTC
CAWSVRGGYGYTF
>.|.|TRBJ1-4|TRBV16
TGTGCCAGCAGCCCTGGGAGGCAGGGGAATGAAAAACTGTTTTTT
CASSPGRQGNEKLFF
>.|.|TRBJ1-1|TRBV18
TGTGCCAGCTCACCAAGGGCGGACACTGAAGCTTTCTTT
CASSPRADTEAFF
>.|.|TRBJ2-3|TRBV7-9
TGTGCCAGCAGCTTAGATTATGAGACGGGGGTATCAGATACGCAGTATTTT
CASSLDYETGVSDTQYF
>.|TRBD1|TRBJ2-6|TRBV5-1
TGCGCCAGCAGCTTGGGACCAGGGGGCCCTGGGGCCAACGTTGTACTCCTGACTTTC
CASSLGPGGPGANVVLLTF
>once|.|TRBJ2-1|TRBV27
TGTGCCAGCAGTTTCAGCAGCTACAATGAGCAGTTCTTC
CASSFSSYNEQFF
>.|.|TRBJ1-1|TRBV6-5
TGTGCCAGCAGTCTCGACAGGAGGAACACTGAAGCTTTCTTT
CASSLDRRNTEAFF
>.|.|TRBJ2-3|TRBV18
TGTGCCAGCTCAAGCGGTGGACAGACAGATACGCAGTATTTT
CASSSGGQTDTQYF
>.|TRBD2|TRBJ2-7|TRBV3-1/TRBV3-2
TGTGCCAGCAGCCTCTCGGTTGCGGGGGGGGAGCAGTACTTC
CASSLSVAGGEQYF
>.|.|TRBJ1-1|TRBV9
TGTGCCAGCAGCGTAGGGGGGATGAACACTGAAGCTTTCTTT
CASSVGGMNTEAFF
>.|.|TRBJ2-5|TRBV15
TGTGCCACCAGCAGAGATTTACGAGGGGTGGCAGAGACCCAGTACTTC
CATSRDLRGVAETQYF
>.|.|TRBJ1-5|TRBV28
TGTGCCAGCAGTTTTGGGGGACGGGATCAGCCCCAGCATTTT
CASSFGGRDQPQHF
>once|.|TRBJ1-2|TRBV20-1
TGCAGTGCCCGGCCGGGGGTGGGCTACACCTTC
CSARPGVGYTF
>.|TRBD1|TRBJ2-1|TRBV9
TGTGCCAGCAGCGGTCCGGACAGGAGCTCCTACAATGAGCAGTTCTTC
CASSGPDRSSYNEQFF
>few|.|TRBJ2-7|TRBV5-1
TGCGCCAGCAGCCATTCGGGACAAACCTACGAGCAGTACTTC
CASSHSGQTYEQYF
>.|.|TRBJ1-2|TRBV29-1
TGCAGCGTTGGAGGGGCCTATGGCTACACCTTC
CSVGGAYGYTF
>few|.|TRBJ1-1|TRBV2
TGTGCCAGCAGGGGGCGTACTGAAGCTTTCTTT
CASRGRTEAFF
>.|.|TRBJ2-7|TRBV11-1
TGTGCCAGCAGCTTATCCCGGGCCCACACCTACTACGAGCAGTACTTC
CASSLSRAHTYYEQYF
>once|TRBD2|TRBJ2-7|TRBV4-3
TGCGCCAGCAGCCACCTAGCGGGGGGTCCCGAGCAGTACTTC
CASSHLAGGPEQYF
>.|TRBD2|TRBJ2-7|TRBV7-9
TGTGCCAGCACCCCGGGGGGGACCCTCCGCGAGCAGTACTTC
CASTPGGTLREQYF
>.|TRBD1|TRBJ1-3|TRBV6-6
TGTGCCAGCAGTCAACAGGGGGCTGGAAACACCATATATTTT
CASSQQGAGNTIYF
>.|.|TRBJ1-3|TRBV11-2
TGTGCCAGCAGCTTGGGATTTCGGCAGGGAGGAGGAAACACCATATATTTT
CASSLGFRQGGGNTIYF
>.|TRBD2|TRBJ2-3|TRBV5-4
TGTGCCAGCAGCTTGGCTGGGACTAGCGGGCCTCAGGGGAGTACGCAGTATTTT
CASSLAGTSGPQGSTQYF
>.|TRBD1|TRBJ2-1|TRBV28
TGTGCCAGCGTAAACAGGGGGAAAAAGGACTACAATGAGCAGTTCTTC
CASVNRGKKDYNEQFF
>.|.|TRBJ1-4|TRBV5-1
TGCGCCAGCAGCTTGATGTCAGCAACTAATGAAAAACTGTTTTTT
CASSLMSATNEKLFF